Listed here are 7 T cell receptor beta chains from one sample, sequenced in a study of PD-1 blockade in mismatch repair-deficient tumors. Clones were read by immunoSEQ multiplex PCR, and TCRdb kept only the in-frame ones, dropping some. The sample carries approximately 51,000 clones, about 85% recorded once. Material: peripheral blood, obtained roughly 20 weeks after starting pembrolizumab. The source of these receptors is an adult with mismatch repair-deficient cancer.

The chain combines TRBV5-5 with TRBJ1-2, with D perhaps matching TRBD1 (5 bases). The CDR3 extends over 17 amino acids. The germline CDR1 and CDR2 sequences are SGHKS and YYEKEE (reference sequence). The V end was cut by 0 bases, the J end by 0 bases, with 15 bases between. CDR3 in DNA: TGTGCCAGCAGCTTGGACAGGACCGAATTTTCTAACTATGGCTACACCTTC. Translation: CASSLDRTEFSNYGYTF.

This chain's CDR3 is CASGGLAGVTGGQYF. The CDR3 DNA sequence: TGTGCCAGCGGCGGACTAGCGGGGGTAACGGGTGGGCAGTATTTT. V gene TRBV2 combines with J gene TRBJ2-3, with TRBD2 matching 13 bases. J was trimmed by 11 bases and V by 8 bases; bases with no gene match: 13. Germline loops: CDR1 SNHLY, CDR2 FYNNEI. The CDR3 consists of 15 residues. The whole variable domain, filled in from reference TRBV2 and TRBJ2-3, reads EPEVTQTPSHQVTQMGQEVILRCVPISNHLYFYWYRQILGQKVEFLVSFYNNEISEKSEIFDDQFSVERPDGSNFTLKIRSTKLEDSAMYFCASGGLAGVTGGQYFGPGTRLTVL.

J is TRBJ2-2 and V is TRBV30; 10 positions match TRBD1. V shed 5 bases and J 6 bases; nucleotides not matched to a gene: 3. Looked up from germline, CDR1 is GTSNPN and CDR2 is SVGIG (reference sequence). This CDR3 region has 13 residues. The CDR3 region has the DNA TGTGCCTGGGGGACAGGGGTCGCCGGGGAGCTGTTTTTT. This codes for CAWGTGVAGELFF.

The CDR3 region has the DNA TGTGCCAGCAGCTTACCTGGCTCCTCCTCTGGGGCCAACGTCCTGACTTTC. Translating gives CASSLPGSSSGANVLTF. This rearrangement joins TRBV7-9 to TRBJ2-6; D gene uncertain. Trimming pared 2 bases from V and 0 bases from J, leaving 11 bases between. Germline CDR1 and CDR2: SEHNR and FQNEAQ (reference sequence). The CDR3 runs 17 residues.

This clone appeared a single time. The chain combines TRBV5-1 with TRBJ2-7; D may be TRBD1 (5 bases). The length of the CDR3 is 15 residues. From germline, CDR1 is SGHRS and CDR2 YFSETQ. Trimming took off 0 bases at V and 0 bases at J, with 10 bases between the two ends. The CDR3 nucleotides are TGCGCCAGCAGCTTGGGACAGTCCCACTCCTACGAGCAGTACTTC. Protein: CASSLGQSHSYEQYF.

V usage is TRBV4-1 and J usage is TRBJ1-4, with D maybe TRBD1 (6 bases). The CDR3 length is 16 residues. Trimming removed 1 base from V and 3 bases from J, with 12 bases in between. The germline CDR1 and CDR2 sequences are MGHRA and YSYEKL. This CDR3 is CASSQVAGAPNEKLFF. The CDR3 nucleotides read TGCGCCAGCAGCCAAGTGGCAGGGGCCCCTAATGAAAAACTGTTTTTT.

V and J are TRBV27 and TRBJ1-1; 10 bases line up with TRBD1. Germline CDR1 MNHEY, CDR2 SMNVEV (reference sequence). J gave up 7 bases and V 3 bases, and 8 bases lay outside the gene matches. The CDR3 consists of 15 residues. In DNA form, the CDR3 reads TGTGCCAGCAGTTTCGCCGGGACAGGGGTTTATGAAGCTTTCTTT. Its protein is CASSFAGTGVYEAFF.